This T cell receptor (beta chain) was sequenced during a study of vaccination and CD4 T cells after COVID-19. Treatment of the sample: roughly nine-day PBMC culture with coronavirus spike peptide pools or control peptides (ViraFEST assay). The unexposed donor gave CD4+ T cells before the COVID-19 pandemic (2011-2018). ViraFEST sequenced TCRs after peptide-pool expansion of antigen-specific T cells. Roughly 2 million PBMCs went into each well for culture with 7.5 to 10 IU/ml IL-2 and around 10 ug/ml peptide pools. A negative selection step was used to isolate CD4+ T cells once culture had run for approximately 10 days. Concerning this clonotype: No antigen is known for it.

The Oncomine TCR Beta short-read assay sequenced DNA from cultured CD4+ T cells. Each CDR3 protein gets one entry after TCRdb re-called the PCR reads with MiXCR. Counted here are just over 7,000 distinct CDR3 sequences, roughly 52% occurring once; the ten biggest clones make up about a third. The CDR3 extends over 14 amino acids. The chain employs TRBV21-1 and TRBJ1-1. TRBV21-1 constitutes a pseudogene. The sequence derives from a human donor in good health. The sample consisted of CD4+ T cells from blood, cultured in vitro. In DNA form, the CDR3 reads TGTGCCAGCAGCTCTCGGGCCCTCAACACTGAAGCTTTCTTT. Translation gives CASSSRALNTEAFF.